One and the same sample provided the 11 T cell receptor beta chains below, sequenced in a study of cytotoxic CD8 clonotypes in ibrutinib-treated CLL. Measured with immunoSEQ multiplex PCR; TCRdb has only the in-frame clones, and not every one. The table has over 95,000 clones, about 58% seen once; the top ten hold 37%. The material sequenced was PBMCs, taken after 24 months of ibrutinib treatment. These receptors were collected from a human donor with chronic lymphocytic leukemia.

The chain links TRBV29-1 to TRBJ1-2, with no clear D. The CDR3 is made up of 12 amino acids. The V end was cut by 3 bases, the J end by 7 bases, with 12 bases between. Germline loops: CDR1 SQVTM, CDR2 ANQGSEA. The CDR3 DNA reads as TGCAGCGTTGAGCCGGGGAAGGGTGGCTACACCTTC. Its translation: CSVEPGKGGYTF.

This rearrangement joins TRBV4-3 to TRBJ2-7, with D possibly being TRBD2 (6 bases). Germline V gene sequence: CDR1 LGHNA, CDR2 YSLEER. This CDR3 spans 12 amino acids. V dropped 2 bases and J dropped 5 bases, with 7 bases sitting between them. CDR3 sequence reads: CASSQRTNEQYF. The CDR3 DNA reads as TGCGCCAGCAGCCAACGGACTAACGAGCAGTACTTC.

This clone was found a few times. The V gene is TRBV11-3, the J gene TRBJ1-1, with D tentatively TRBD1 (5 bases). The CDR3 runs to 15 residues. The ends were cut back, 5 bases at V and 4 bases at J, with 17 bases in the middle. The germline V gene encodes CDR1 SGHNT and CDR2 YENEEA. Written as DNA, the CDR3 is TGTGCCAGCAGCGCTCTCGGGACGGAGAGCACTGAAGCTTTCTTT. Encoded protein: CASSALGTESTEAFF.

This clone was observed a handful of times. The junction departs from the called germline gene at one end, perhaps through a read error. V is TRBV7-7 and J is TRBJ2-3; D is ambiguous. The CDR3 consists of 16 residues. CDR1 is SSHAT and CDR2 is FNYEAQ in the germline V gene (reference sequence). The CDR3 nucleotides are TGTGCTAGCAGCTTTGGGGTCGGGTCTAGCACAGATACGCAGTATTTT. Residues: CASSFGVGSSTDTQYF.

V is TRBV7-3 and J is TRBJ2-1; 10 nucleotides line up with TRBD2. V shed 2 bases, J shed 10 bases, and the junction held 8 bases outside the gene matches. The germline CDR1 and CDR2 sequences are SGHTA and FQGTGA. The CDR3 sequence is 15 residues long. Here the CDR3 reads CASSLQRGGTEEQFF. The CDR3 nucleotides are TGTGCCAGCAGCTTACAGCGGGGGGGGACCGAGGAGCAGTTCTTC.

The chain joins TRBV6-6 to TRBJ1-6, with D tentatively TRBD1 (6 bases). The V gene lost 7 bases and the J gene lost 1 base, with 11 bases spanning the gap. Germline V lookup: CDR1 MNHNY, CDR2 SVGAGI (reference sequence). There are 15 residues in the CDR3. CDR3 DNA: TGTGCCAGCAACTCCAGGGGTTCCTATAATTCACCCCTCCACTTT. This translates into CASNSRGSYNSPLHF.

This clone was observed a few times. The V call is TRBV7-8, the J call TRBJ1-2; no reliable D call. The CDR3 has 13 residues. Germline V gene lookup returns CDR1 SGHVS and CDR2 FQNEAQ. The ends were cut back, 1 base at V and 8 bases at J, with 11 bases in the middle. The CDR3 DNA reads TGTGCCAGCAGCTTAGATGGCCGCGAGGGCTACACCTTC. Amino acids: CASSLDGREGYTF.

This clone was detected once. The chain recombines TRBV4-1 with TRBJ1-4; D remains ambiguous. Germline V gene lookup returns CDR1 MGHRA and CDR2 YSYEKL. This CDR3 has 17 residues. V gave up 0 bases and J gave up 2 bases, with 13 bases separating them. The CDR3 loop is CASSQETIEGTNEKLFF. DNA of the CDR3: TGCGCCAGCAGCCAAGAGACTATAGAAGGGACTAATGAAAAACTGTTTTTT.

This clone turned up a few times. V usage is TRBV4-2 and J usage is TRBJ1-1, with D possibly matching TRBD1 (5 bases). Per germline, CDR1 LGHNA and CDR2 YNFKEQ. This CDR3 has 15 residues. V gave up 0 bases and J gave up 5 bases, with 13 bases separating them. Here the CDR3 DNA reads TGTGCCAGCAGCCAAGAAGACGGGGGGAGAACTGAAGCTTTCTTT. Residues: CASSQEDGGRTEAFF.

The chain combines TRBV7-2 with TRBJ2-5; no firm D call. The germline V gene has CDR1 SGHTA and CDR2 FQGNSA. The CDR3 sequence is 13 residues long. The V end was cut by 2 bases, the J end by 3 bases, with 7 bases between. CDR3 nucleotides: TGTGCCAGCAGCTTATTGGCAGAAGAGACCCAGTACTTC. Translated: CASSLLAEETQYF.

This chain uses TRBV11-3 with TRBJ2-1; D may be TRBD1 (6 bases). The ends were cut back, 7 bases at V and 12 bases at J, with 16 bases in the middle. The CDR3 extends over 12 amino acids. Germline loops: CDR1 SGHNT, CDR2 YENEEA. The CDR3 protein is CASTSGGHGQFF. The CDR3 DNA sequence: TGTGCCAGCACTAGTGGGGGACACGGGCAGTTCTTC. Drawing the rest from reference TRBV11-3 and TRBJ2-1, the complete variable domain is EAGVVQSPRYKIIEKKQPVAFWCNPISGHNTLYWYLQNLGQGPELLIRYENEEAVDDSQLPKDRFSAERLKGVDSTLKIQPAELGDSAVYLCASTSGGHGQFFGPGTRLTVL.